The rows below give T cell receptor beta chains drawn from one sample of a study of T cells in tuberculosis. The repertoire was sequenced with immunoSEQ multiplex PCR; TCRdb's copy has only in-frame clones and lacks some. The sample consists of approximately 53,000 clones, roughly 96% of them appearing once. The material was PBMCs, obtained at tuberculosis diagnosis. The receptors originated from an adult with tuberculosis. CDR3s include the opening cysteine and the closing phenylalanine or tryptophan. Each record gives: V gene, D gene, CDR3 protein. D genes are given only for firm matches.

>TRBV7-3|TRBD1
CASSPPGTGLNEQFF
>TRBV7-9|.
CASSIGSFPDTQYF
>TRBV28|.
CASSLTTYEQYF
>TRBV9|.
CASRDSRYEQYF
>TRBV27|TRBD1
CASSLGQGVKNEQFF
>TRBV7-2|.
CASSPTEGWAGELFF
>TRBV11-2|TRBD2
CASSLVRGGTYEQYF
>TRBV14|TRBD2
CASSQDRTSGRQQYF
>TRBV7-8|.
CASSNQGRVPADTQYF
>TRBV2|.
CASSDRGSYEQYF
>TRBV11-1|.
CASGSSDTTGELFF
>TRBV7-2|.
CASSARPGSYNEQFF
>TRBV5-5|TRBD1
CASSFSGGDSPLHF
>TRBV7-9|.
CAGGLGNIQYF
>TRBV9|TRBD1
CASSAGQGNTEAFF
>TRBV19|.
CASSIVSGTNGYTF
>TRBV7-9|.
CASSLASGLGNEKLFF
>TRBV28|.
CASSLAGKGGYTF
>TRBV4-3|TRBD2
CASSPAGLSYEQYF
>TRBV5-1|.
CASSERGFKAGELFF
>TRBV6-5|.
CASSYSPKLVGETQYF
>TRBV4-2|TRBD1
CASSLDRGRGVSSNQPQHF
>TRBV15|.
CATSRANSYGYTF
>TRBV4-3|.
CASSQDLGRTYGYTF
>TRBV7-9|TRBD1
CASSGQGYTGELFF
>TRBV11-2|.
CASSLGRVAGRQTGELFF
>TRBV9|.
CASSVGSTGYGYTF
>TRBV28|.
CASSLWGARGNTIYF
>TRBV5-1|.
CASSFGGGTYEQYF
>TRBV29-1|TRBD1
CSVVGTDYGYTF
>TRBV11-2|.
CASSSLGGKRSEAFF
>TRBV14|TRBD2
CASSQDRGLAVYNEQFF